The 22 T cell receptor beta chains listed next were all sequenced from one sample in a study of human T cells and chemical hapten exposure. A single record per CDR3 protein comes from TCRdb applying MiXCR to the RACE reads. The sample lists approximately 96,000 distinct CDR3 sequences, approximately 8.6% seen once, with more than 2% in the top ten. The sample's time point: patch test 2, 6 weeks after DPC sensitization. Regarding treatment: therapeutic diphenylcyclopropenone sensitization with weekly scalp DPC. Sequencing used whole blood, obtained in connection with sensitization to the hapten diphenylcyclopropenone (DPC). These receptors originate from a woman in her thirties or forties with alopecia areata. Some clones in this sample may be carry-over from other donors' samples.

Only a few counts were recorded for this clonotype. The gene calls are TRBV30 and TRBJ2-5; D possibly corresponds to TRBD1 (5 bases). The V end lost 3 bases, the J end lost 1 base, and 9 bases lay between the germline ends. CDR1 is GTSNPN, CDR2 SVGIG, per germline (reference sequence). The CDR3 contains 13 residues. The CDR3 here is CAWRSTAQETQYF. The CDR3, as DNA: TGTGCCTGGAGATCGACAGCCCAAGAGACCCAGTACTTC.

This clonotype has ten or more counts. V usage is TRBV12-3 or TRBV12-4 and J usage is TRBJ1-2; maybe TRBD1 (5 bases). This CDR3 spans 13 amino acids. The ends were cut back, 11 bases at V and 2 bases at J, with 15 bases in the middle. This CDR3 reads CASGIGANYGYTF. The CDR3 DNA sequence: TGTGCCTCAGGAATAGGGGCGAACTATGGCTACACCTTC.

Only a few counts were recorded for this clonotype. CDR3 nucleotides: TGTGCCAGCAGCCCCACCGGGAGGGCCAGGGAGACCCAGTACTTC. Amino acid sequence: CASSPTGRARETQYF. The chain has TRBV9 and TRBJ2-5, with 8 bases that match TRBD2. The germline gives CDR1 SGDLS, CDR2 YYNGEE. This CDR3 has 15 residues. The V and J ends lost 4 bases and 5 bases, in that order; junction bases with no gene match: 10.

The V gene is TRBV4-2, the J gene TRBJ1-2; D possibly corresponds to TRBD1 (5 bases). V gave up 0 bases and J gave up 4 bases, with 12 bases separating them. Per the germline V gene, CDR1 is LGHNA and CDR2 is YNFKEQ. This CDR3 is 15 amino acids long. CDR3 coding DNA: TGTGCCAGCAGCCAAGATAGAGGGACCGCCTATGGCTACACCTTC. Translation gives CASSQDRGTAYGYTF.

This clonotype has only a few counts. The chain combines TRBV10-3 with TRBJ2-1; D ambiguous. Germline-derived CDR1 and CDR2 are ENHRY and SYGVKD. Trimming shortened V by 3 bases and J by 0 bases, and 6 bases separated the two germline ends. The CDR3 consists of 14 residues. The CDR3 is CAISDWNSYNEQFF. The CDR3 DNA reads as TGTGCCATCAGTGACTGGAACTCCTACAATGAGCAGTTCTTC.

The chain has TRBV28 and TRBJ2-7; TRBD1 agrees at 11 bases. This CDR3 has 13 amino acids. Trimming at V came to 10 bases and at J to 6 bases, leaving 8 bases not matched to a gene. Per germline, CDR1 MDHEN and CDR2 SYDVKM. CDR3 sequence reads: CAIEPGQGGEQYF. The DNA of the CDR3 is TGTGCCATCGAGCCGGGACAGGGGGGCGAGCAGTACTTC.

This clonotype was seen ten or more times. The V call is TRBV7-9, the J call TRBJ2-7, with D unclear. V lost 5 bases and J lost 3, with 11 bases in between. Germline V lookup: CDR1 SEHNR, CDR2 FQNEAQ (reference sequence). This CDR3 comprises 13 residues. The CDR3 sequence is CASSTRAYYEQYF. As DNA, the CDR3 is TGTGCCAGCAGCACCCGAGCCTACTACGAGCAGTACTTC.

The chain carries TRBV6-6 and TRBJ2-3, with 7 bases matching TRBD2. The CDR3 spans 16 residues. The germline V gene has CDR1 MNHNY and CDR2 SVGAGI (reference sequence). The V and J ends lost 7 bases and 6 bases, in that order; junction bases with no gene match: 16. The CDR3 sequence: CASTIDHAPGGDTQYF. The CDR3 DNA is TGTGCCAGCACTATCGACCACGCCCCGGGAGGTGATACGCAGTATTTT.

This clonotype has a count of ten or more. The chain uses TRBV29-1 and TRBJ2-1, with 11 bases that match TRBD1. V was pared by 4 bases and J by 14 bases, with 4 bases of the junction left unmatched. The CDR3 contains 11 residues. The germline gives CDR1 SQVTM, CDR2 ANQGSEA. The CDR3 loop is CSVARDRGKFF. CDR3 coding DNA: TGCAGCGTTGCGAGGGACAGGGGGAAGTTCTTC.

The chain uses TRBV11-2 and TRBJ2-1; 8 bases agree with TRBD2. The ends lost 10 bases at V and 7 bases at J; junction bases unmatched: 9. This CDR3 is 13 amino acids long. Per the germline V gene, CDR1 is SGHAT and CDR2 is FQNNGV. CDR3 DNA: TGTGCCACGAGGGGACTAGGGAAGAATGAGCAGTTCTTC. Translating it yields CATRGLGKNEQFF.

This clonotype was seen repeatedly, ten times or more. The chain combines TRBV11-2 with TRBJ2-7; the D gene is possibly TRBD2 (6 bases). Germline loops: CDR1 SGHAT, CDR2 FQNNGV. The V gene lost 5 bases and the J gene lost 2 bases, with 19 bases spanning the gap. The CDR3 spans 16 residues. CDR3 sequence reads: CASSHRGSGVPYEQYF. For the CDR3, the DNA is TGTGCCAGCAGCCACCGGGGGAGCGGCGTACCCTACGAGCAGTACTTC.

The table lists this clonotype with a few counts. CDR3 in DNA: TGCGCCAGCAGCTCACAGTTCACCAACACTGAAGCTTTCTTT. Protein: CASSSQFTNTEAFF. This sequence joins TRBV5-1 and TRBJ1-1; unclear D gene. Germline-derived CDR1 and CDR2 are SGHRS and YFSETQ. This CDR3 spans 14 amino acids. Trimming shortened V by 3 bases and J by 2 bases, and 11 bases separated the two germline ends.

This clonotype was counted ten times or more. The V gene is TRBV20-1, the J gene TRBJ2-1; D not resolved. This CDR3 is 14 amino acids long. V lost 6 bases, J lost 0 bases, and 12 bases lay in between. Germline CDR1 DFQATT, CDR2 SNEGSKA (reference sequence). The DNA of the CDR3 is TGCAGTGCCAGAACAGCCAGCTCCTACAATGAGCAGTTCTTC. It specifies CSARTASSYNEQFF.

This clonotype has a count of ten or more. The chain is built from TRBV24-1 and TRBJ2-3; perhaps D is TRBD1 or TRBD2 (5 bases each). This CDR3 spans 12 amino acids. Trimming took 5 bases from V and 14 from J, leaving 16 bases between them. The germline V gene has CDR1 KGHDR and CDR2 SFDVKD. The CDR3 DNA sequence: TGTGCCACCAGTGCATCGGGACCCCTCCGGTATTTT. Its translation: CATSASGPLRYF.

Ten or more counts support this clonotype. V and J are TRBV3-1 and TRBJ2-7, with 7 positions matching TRBD1. Germline V gene lookup returns CDR1 LGHDT and CDR2 YNNKEL (reference sequence). The CDR3 is 15 residues long. J gave up 2 bases and V 0 bases, and 4 bases lay outside the gene matches. The CDR3: CASSQDPGQTYEQYF. The CDR3 coding sequence is TGTGCCAGCAGCCAAGACCCGGGACAGACCTACGAGCAGTACTTC.

This clonotype has just a few counts. This chain connects TRBV28 to TRBJ2-7; 7 bases match TRBD1. Trimming removed 6 bases from V and 2 bases from J; junction bases left unmatched: 16. There are 17 residues in the CDR3. Germline V lookup: CDR1 MDHEN, CDR2 SYDVKM. The CDR3 nucleotides read TGTGCCAGCAGGTTGACAGGGCAATTACAATTTACCTACGAGCAGTACTTC. Translating gives CASRLTGQLQFTYEQYF.

This clonotype has just a few counts. The chain is built from TRBV29-1 and TRBJ2-3; tentative D call: TRBD1 (6 bases). The CDR3 runs 13 residues. In germline, CDR1 is SQVTM, CDR2 ANQGSEA. The V end was cut by 7 bases, the J end by 4 bases, with 15 bases between. CDR3 protein: CSAHRDGADTQYF. Here the CDR3 DNA reads TGCAGCGCCCACAGGGATGGCGCAGATACGCAGTATTTT.

The V call is TRBV5-4, the J call TRBJ2-7, with a possible D match to TRBD1 (6 bases). The CDR3 runs 14 residues. Per germline, CDR1 SGHNT and CDR2 YYREEE (reference sequence). Deletions cut 4 bases from V and 3 bases from J, with 14 bases between. CDR3 sequence: CASSRIGQIYEQYF. The DNA for the CDR3 is TGTGCCAGCAGCCGTATCGGACAGATCTACGAGCAGTACTTC.

There are many counts of this clonotype. The chain has TRBV20-1 and TRBJ1-1; D is uncertain. Between the trimmed V and J ends, which lost 6 bases and 3 bases, there was a span of 11 bases. Germline lookup yields CDR1 DFQATT and CDR2 SNEGSKA (reference sequence). The CDR3 length is 12 residues. CDR3 protein: CSARRPDTEAFF. The CDR3 DNA follows: TGCAGTGCCCGAAGGCCCGACACTGAAGCTTTCTTT.

The sample holds a few counts of this clonotype. The chain employs TRBV7-2 and TRBJ1-1; TRBD1 might be the D (5 bases). The V and J ends lost 5 bases and 9 bases respectively, with 16 bases between them. The CDR3 is 13 amino acids. Germline V gives CDR1 SGHTA, CDR2 FQGNSA. CDR3 residues: CASSTNSGLQAFF. The DNA of the CDR3 is TGTGCCAGCAGCACAAACTCAGGGCTTCAAGCTTTCTTT. Full variable domain (missing parts from reference TRBV7-2 and TRBJ1-1): GAGVSQSPSNKVTEKGKDVELRCDPISGHTALYWYRQSLGQGLEFLIYFQGNSAPDKSGLPSDRFSAERTGGSVSTLTIQRTQQEDSAVYLCASSTNSGLQAFFGQGTRLTVV.

This clonotype was observed at least ten times. The chain is built from TRBV29-1 and TRBJ2-5; D uncertain. Germline-derived CDR1 and CDR2 are SQVTM and ANQGSEA. V lost 4 bases to trimming and J lost 4 bases, with 13 bases between them. This CDR3 has 13 amino acids. CDR3 DNA sequence: TGCAGCGTTGCAGGATCCGTCCGAGAGACCCAGTACTTC. Translating it yields CSVAGSVRETQYF.

This clonotype showed up just a few times. The chain couples TRBV7-9 to TRBJ2-7; D is unresolved. Trimming cost V 6 bases and J 5 bases, with 8 bases left between them. The CDR3 covers 11 residues. Germline CDR1 SEHNR, CDR2 FQNEAQ (reference sequence). CDR3 coding DNA: TGTGCCAGCAGTCGCCCTAACGAGCAGTACTTC. Translated, it gives CASSRPNEQYF.